Below are 19 T cell receptor beta chains sequenced from a single sample in a study of shared T cell receptors in the human thymus (dated by TCRdb to the early 2020s). The method was the immunoSEQ multiplex PCR assay. The table was pulled from immuneACCESS by TCRdb, which kept in-frame rearrangements only. Such tables lose some clones; where checked, under half of the loss comes from unresolved V genes, and the rest has no known cause. This sample holds more than 300,000 clones; 85% to 95% were observed only once. About 0.02% of the sample rests with the top ten. The sequenced material came from thymocytes. These receptors came from a human donor.

The rearrangement links TRBV4-3 to TRBJ2-1, with D perhaps given as TRBD1 or TRBD2 (6 bases each). This CDR3 contains 20 residues. The germline V gene encodes CDR1 LGHNA and CDR2 YSLEER. The V end lost 0 bases, the J end lost 2 bases, and 23 bases lay between the germline ends. The CDR3 reads CASSQDIADSTGGPYNEQFF. CDR3 DNA: TGCGCCAGCAGCCAAGATATCGCCGACTCAACCGGGGGCCCCTACAATGAGCAGTTCTTC.

The chain recombines TRBV10-3 with TRBJ2-5; D remains ambiguous. Germline CDR1 and CDR2: ENHRY and SYGVKD. This CDR3 region has 12 residues. Deletions cut 5 bases from V and 4 bases from J, with 8 bases between. CDR3 protein: CAISPDGETQYF. In DNA form, the CDR3 reads TGTGCCATCAGTCCCGACGGAGAGACCCAGTACTTC.

V gene TRBV19 combines with J gene TRBJ2-2, with 7 bases that match TRBD1. This CDR3 is built from 17 residues. Trimming at V came to 2 bases and at J to 0 bases, leaving 6 bases not matched to a gene. Germline values: CDR1 LNHDA, CDR2 SQIVND (reference sequence). CDR3 loop: CASSIHWTGSNTGELFF. DNA of the CDR3: TGTGCCAGTAGTATACACTGGACAGGCTCGAACACCGGGGAGCTGTTTTTT.

The J gene is TRBJ2-1, the V gene TRBV27; D might be TRBD2 (5 bases). CDR3 size: 16 residues. Trimming shortened V by 2 bases and J by 3 bases, and 14 bases separated the two germline ends. The germline V gene encodes CDR1 MNHEY and CDR2 SMNVEV (reference sequence). The CDR3 region has the DNA TGTGCCAGCAGTTTAGGGAGACCCAAGGTCTACAATGAGCAGTTCTTC. It encodes CASSLGRPKVYNEQFF.

This sequence joins TRBV27 and TRBJ2-1, with 9 bases fitting TRBD2. The V segment lost 0 bases and the J segment 6 bases; nucleotides outside the gene matches: 6. Germline V gene data show CDR1 as MNHEY and CDR2 as SMNVEV (reference sequence). This CDR3 region has 16 residues. CDR3 in DNA: TGTGCCAGCAGTTTATCCTTGGGACTAGCAGTCAATGAGCAGTTCTTC. It translates to CASSLSLGLAVNEQFF.

V and J are TRBV5-6 and TRBJ1-1; unclear D gene. V was cut by 4 bases and J by 5 bases, with 12 bases left in between. CDR1 and CDR2 from the germline V gene are SGHDT and YYEEEE. The CDR3 spans 13 residues. The chain's CDR3 is CASSPLRWTEAFF. CDR3 DNA sequence: TGTGCCAGCAGCCCACTACGGTGGACTGAAGCTTTCTTT.

The V call is TRBV28, the J call TRBJ2-7; 7 nucleotides agree with TRBD2. The CDR3 has 13 residues. J was trimmed by 4 bases and V by 6 bases; bases with no gene match: 6. The germline V gene encodes CDR1 MDHEN and CDR2 SYDVKM. The CDR3, as DNA: TGTGCCAGCAGGCGGGAGAGGGGATACGAGCAGTACTTC. This translates into CASRRERGYEQYF.

This clone was seen only once. The germline gene is not matched at one end of the junction; a read error may be the cause. Other DNA sequences in this sample translate to the same CDR3. The chain uses TRBV28 and TRBJ1-2; TRBD1 is a possible D gene (6 bases). The CDR3 covers 15 residues. CDR1 MDHEN and CDR2 SYDVKM come from the germline V gene. The CDR3 DNA is TGCGCCAGCAGTCCCTCCGGGAGGGGGGGCTATGGCTACACCTTC. Amino acids: CASSPSGRGGYGYTF.

The rearrangement links TRBV28 to TRBJ2-7; tentatively, D is TRBD1 or TRBD2 (7 bases each). V was cut by 4 bases and J by 4 bases, with 20 bases left in between. Germline CDR1 is MDHEN and CDR2 is SYDVKM. The CDR3 is 16 amino acids. CDR3: CASSWGGDRVAYEQYF. DNA of the CDR3: TGTGCCAGCAGTTGGGGGGGTGACAGGGTAGCATACGAGCAGTACTTC.

This rearrangement joins TRBV27 to TRBJ1-3; the D is unclear. Trimming removed 5 bases at V and 2 bases at J, with 10 bases between. This CDR3 is built from 14 residues. The germline gives CDR1 MNHEY, CDR2 SMNVEV (reference sequence). The CDR3 spells CASSPTDTGNTIYF. The CDR3, as DNA: TGTGCCAGCAGTCCGACCGATACTGGAAACACCATATATTTT.

The chain couples TRBV5-5 to TRBJ2-7; perhaps D is TRBD1 or TRBD2 (5 bases each). The germline gives CDR1 SGHKS, CDR2 YYEKEE (reference sequence). This CDR3 contains 15 residues. Trimming removed 2 bases from V and 4 bases from J, with 16 bases in between. DNA of the CDR3: TGTGCCAGCAGCTTAGAGGGCAGGGCCGGTTACGAGCAGTACTTC. Translated: CASSLEGRAGYEQYF.

The genes are TRBV7-9 and TRBJ2-1; 8 positions match TRBD2. Germline loops: CDR1 SEHNR, CDR2 FQNEAQ (reference sequence). The CDR3 runs 15 residues. The V gene end was trimmed by 8 bases and the J gene end by 8 bases; junction bases not matched to a gene: 14. Here the CDR3 DNA reads TGTGCCAGCGGTAGTGGACTAGCCGGGAACGATGAGCAGTTCTTC. Encoded protein: CASGSGLAGNDEQFF.

The chain joins TRBV5-8 to TRBJ1-5; tentative D call: TRBD1 (6 bases). The CDR3 is 18 residues long. Germline V gene lookup returns CDR1 SGHTS and CDR2 YDEGEE. The V end lost 2 bases, the J end lost 0 bases, and 18 bases lay between the germline ends. CDR3 in amino acids: CASSLLRDKPYSNQPQHF. The DNA for the CDR3 is TGTGCCAGCAGCTTACTCCGGGACAAACCTTATAGCAATCAGCCCCAGCATTTT.

This chain connects TRBV9 to TRBJ2-3; 7 positions agree with TRBD2. Germline V gene sequence: CDR1 SGDLS, CDR2 YYNGEE. The CDR3 length is 16 residues. V lost 4 bases to trimming and J lost 1 base; unmatched junction nucleotides: 9. The CDR3, as DNA: TGTGCCAGCAGCCGGTCTAGCGGCCGTGGCACAGATACGCAGTATTTT. It translates to CASSRSSGRGTDTQYF.

The V call is TRBV4-1, the J call TRBJ2-7; TRBD2 matches at 10 bases. With V trimmed by 1 base and J by 4 bases, 1 base remained unmatched. Per germline, CDR1 MGHRA and CDR2 YSYEKL. This CDR3 contains 14 residues. As DNA, the CDR3 is TGCGCCAGCAGCCAAGCTAGCGGGAGTTACGAGCAGTACTTC. As protein: CASSQASGSYEQYF.

This rearrangement joins TRBV5-1 to TRBJ2-3; maybe TRBD1 (5 bases). Germline CDR1 SGHRS, CDR2 YFSETQ. The CDR3 is 16 residues long. V lost 6 bases and J lost 2, with 19 bases in between. The CDR3 DNA sequence: TGCGCCAGCACCACACAGCTAGGGGCCAACACAGATACGCAGTATTTT. It translates to CASTTQLGANTDTQYF. Full variable domain (rest looked up from reference TRBV5-1 and TRBJ2-3): KAGVTQTPRYLIKTRGQQVTLSCSPISGHRSVSWYQQTPGQGLQFLFEYFSETQRNKGNFPGRFSGRQFSNSRSEMNVSTLELGDSALYLCASTTQLGANTDTQYFGPGTRLTVL.

The V and J genes are TRBV28 and TRBJ2-7, with unresolved D. V was shortened by 2 bases and J by 6 bases, with 5 bases between the two germline ends. The CDR3 sequence is 11 residues long. Germline CDR1 is MDHEN and CDR2 is SYDVKM. The CDR3: CASSLLSEQYF. In DNA form, the CDR3 reads TGTGCCAGCAGTTTACTTAGCGAGCAGTACTTC.

The gene calls are TRBV5-1 and TRBJ1-4; 7 positions agree with TRBD1. Germline V lookup: CDR1 SGHRS, CDR2 YFSETQ. Losses at the gene ends were 0 bases for V and 6 bases for J; bases not matched to a gene: 5. The CDR3 consists of 15 residues. CDR3 sequence (DNA): TGCGCCAGCAGCTTGGGCCGACAGGGAGATGAAAAACTGTTTTTT. Translating gives CASSLGRQGDEKLFF.

The chain employs TRBV4-2 and TRBJ2-3; TRBD2 aligns across 7 bases. Germline trimming cut 1 base from V and 4 bases from J; bases unmatched to any gene: 11. The length of the CDR3 is 17 residues. Germline V gives CDR1 LGHNA, CDR2 YNFKEQ. The DNA of the CDR3 is TGTGCCAGCAGCCAAGTTTCCGGGGAGGGCCGATCAGATACGCAGTATTTT. This sequence encodes CASSQVSGEGRSDTQYF.